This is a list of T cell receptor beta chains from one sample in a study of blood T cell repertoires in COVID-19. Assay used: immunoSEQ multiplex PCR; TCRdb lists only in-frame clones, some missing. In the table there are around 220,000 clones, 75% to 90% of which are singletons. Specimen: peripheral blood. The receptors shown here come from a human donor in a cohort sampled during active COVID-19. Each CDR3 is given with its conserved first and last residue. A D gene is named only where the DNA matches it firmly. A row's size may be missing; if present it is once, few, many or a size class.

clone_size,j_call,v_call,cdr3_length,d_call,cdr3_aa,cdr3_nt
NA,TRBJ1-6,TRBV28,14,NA,CASSPTGGNSPLHF,TGTGCCAGCAGCCCCACGGGGGGAAATTCACCCCTCCACTTT
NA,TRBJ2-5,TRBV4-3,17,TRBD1,CASSQDQGRGGSETQYF,TGCGCCAGCAGCCAAGATCAGGGGAGAGGGGGCTCGGAGACCCAGTACTTC
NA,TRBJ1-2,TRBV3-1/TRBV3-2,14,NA,CASSQAATGYGYTF,TGTGCCAGCAGCCAAGCCGCTACAGGGTATGGCTACACCTTC
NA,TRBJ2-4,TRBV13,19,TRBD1,CASSPPGQGARGSKNIQYF,TGTGCCAGCAGCCCCCCGGGACAGGGGGCGCGGGGATCCAAAAACATTCAGTACTTC
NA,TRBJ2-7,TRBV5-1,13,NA,CASSLEFATSKHF,TGCGCCAGCAGCTTGGAGTTCGCTACGAGCAAACACTTC
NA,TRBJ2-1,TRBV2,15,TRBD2,CASSGTSGGSNEQFF,TGTGCCAGCAGTGGGACTAGCGGGGGGAGTAATGAGCAGTTCTTC
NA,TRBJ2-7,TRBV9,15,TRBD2,CASSPSGTYSYEQYF,TGTGCCAGCAGCCCTAGCGGGACCTACTCCTACGAGCAGTACTTC
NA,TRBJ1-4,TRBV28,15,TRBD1,CASSPPGQHNEKLFF,TGTGCCAGCAGCCCTCCGGGACAGCATAATGAAAAACTGTTTTTT
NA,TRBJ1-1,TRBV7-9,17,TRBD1,CASSFPGQGRRDTEAFF,TGTGCCAGCAGCTTTCCGGGACAGGGTCGAAGGGACACTGAAGCTTTCTTT
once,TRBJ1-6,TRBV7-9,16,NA,CASSLKGVSYNSPLHF,TGTGCCAGCAGCTTGAAGGGAGTCTCCTATAATTCACCCCTCCACTTT
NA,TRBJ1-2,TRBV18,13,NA,CASSPAGRSGYTF,TGTGCCAGCTCACCGGCAGGGCGGAGTGGCTACACCTTC
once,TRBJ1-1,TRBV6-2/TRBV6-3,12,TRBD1,CASSYGQGATFF,TGTGCCAGCAGTTACGGGCAGGGGGCGACTTTCTTT
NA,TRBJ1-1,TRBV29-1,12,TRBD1,CSVGQALTEAFF,TGCAGCGTGGGACAGGCCCTAACTGAAGCTTTCTTT
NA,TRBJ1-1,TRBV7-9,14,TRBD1,CASSTQQGGPEAFF,TGTGCCAGCAGTACACAACAGGGGGGCCCTGAAGCTTTCTTT
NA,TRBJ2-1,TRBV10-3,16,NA,CAISDPGLTSYNEQFF,TGTGCCATCAGTGACCCGGGACTGACTTCCTACAATGAGCAGTTCTTC
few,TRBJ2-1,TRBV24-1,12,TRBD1,CATQGARDEQFF,TGTGCCACGCAGGGGGCTCGGGATGAGCAGTTCTTC
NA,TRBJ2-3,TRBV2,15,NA,CASSRAGGKTDTQYF,TGTGCCAGCAGCCGCGCTGGGGGGAAAACAGATACGCAGTATTTT
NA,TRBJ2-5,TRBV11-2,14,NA,CASRAGPLQETQYF,TGTGCCAGCCGGGCAGGGCCACTCCAAGAGACCCAGTACTTC
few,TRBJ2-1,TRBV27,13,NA,CASSLSLYNEQFF,TGTGCCAGCAGTTTATCCCTCTACAATGAGCAGTTCTTC
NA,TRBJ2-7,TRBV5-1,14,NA,CASSRPGTQYEQYF,TGCGCCAGCAGCCGACCAGGGACACAATACGAGCAGTACTTC
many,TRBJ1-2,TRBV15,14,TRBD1,CATSSYRQGDGYTF,TGTGCCACCAGCAGCTACCGACAGGGGGATGGCTACACCTTC
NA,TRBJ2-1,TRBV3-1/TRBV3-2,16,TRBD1,CASSRGTGGYYNEQFF,TGTGCCAGCAGCCGAGGGACAGGGGGCTACTACAATGAGCAGTTCTTC
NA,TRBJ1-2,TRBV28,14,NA,CASSLVQGNYGYTF,TGTGCCAGCAGTTTAGTACAGGGTAACTATGGCTACACCTTC
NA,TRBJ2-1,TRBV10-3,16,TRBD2,CAISDVAGSSYNEQFF,TGTGCCATCAGTGATGTAGCGGGCAGCTCCTACAATGAGCAGTTCTTC
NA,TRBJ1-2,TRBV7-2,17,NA,CASSEAVWGLRNYGYTF,TGTGCCAGCAGCGAAGCAGTTTGGGGCCTTAGAAACTATGGCTACACCTTC
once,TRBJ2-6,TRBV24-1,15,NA,CATSEGRSGANVLTF,TGTGCCACCAGTGAGGGGCGCTCTGGGGCCAACGTCCTGACTTTC